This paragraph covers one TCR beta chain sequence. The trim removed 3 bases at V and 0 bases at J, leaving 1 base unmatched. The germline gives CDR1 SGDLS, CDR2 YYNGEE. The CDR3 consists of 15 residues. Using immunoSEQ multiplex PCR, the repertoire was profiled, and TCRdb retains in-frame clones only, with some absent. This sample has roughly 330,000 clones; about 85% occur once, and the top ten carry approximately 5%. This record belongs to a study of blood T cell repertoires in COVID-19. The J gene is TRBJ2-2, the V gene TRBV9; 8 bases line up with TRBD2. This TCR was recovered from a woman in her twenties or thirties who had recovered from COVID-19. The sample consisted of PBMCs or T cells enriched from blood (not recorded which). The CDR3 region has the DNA TGTGCCAGCAGCGCTAGCGGGTCGAACACCGGGGAGCTGTTTTTT. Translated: CASSASGSNTGELFF.